This is a list of T cell receptor beta chains from one sample in a study of Graves' ophthalmopathy and Graves' hyperthyroidism. One entry per CDR3 protein, called by TCRdb with MiXCR from the multiplex PCR reads. The sample holds 300,000 to 400,000 distinct CDR3 sequences, 17% seen once. The sequenced material came from peripheral blood. Receptor source: an adult man with Graves' ophthalmopathy. The CDR3 runs from the conserved cysteine through the conserved F or W. Size values are once, few and many counts, or a class for expanded clones, and some rows have none.

V gene,clone size,J gene,CDR3 protein
TRBV24-1,many,TRBJ2-7,CATSGDRGTEGQYF
TRBV20-1,many,TRBJ2-5,CSARWNGGAAKTQYF
TRBV2,many,TRBJ1-1,CASSDHRGRNTEAFF
TRBV11-2,many,TRBJ1-1,CASSPHRVMNTEAFF
TRBV27,NA,TRBJ1-1,CASSWDTRSEAFF
TRBV5-1,many,TRBJ1-2,CASRPGTGEAGYTF
TRBV15,NA,TRBJ2-7,CATSRDAQYEQYF
TRBV11-2,many,TRBJ2-5,CASSLGQGAQGTQYF
TRBV30,many,TRBJ1-5,CAWSGGGSIQPQHF
TRBV25-1,few,TRBJ1-6,CASSDMEGWNSPLHF
TRBV28,many,TRBJ1-1,CASSPGDRPNTEAFF
TRBV12-3/TRBV12-4,many,TRBJ2-6,CASRLGPSGANVLTF
TRBV18,many,TRBJ1-6,CASSPFAGETTSRLHF
TRBV2,many,TRBJ2-7,CASSGGGGSYEQYF
TRBV6-1,many,TRBJ2-5,CASSDSSTYQETQYF
TRBV6-2/TRBV6-3,NA,TRBJ1-1,CASRTGRALVFF
TRBV13,many,TRBJ2-7,CARSKLVTSGMGPSSYEQYF
TRBV11-2,NA,TRBJ2-2,CASSFDRVDTGELFF
TRBV4-1,many,TRBJ2-2,CASSHPGSQRNTGELFF
TRBV6-1,many,TRBJ2-5,CATATPKTQYF
TRBV6-1,many,TRBJ2-5,CASRERQGFETQYF
TRBV28,many,TRBJ2-5,CASSFLTSGSGIRLQETQYF
TRBV28,many,TRBJ2-4,CASSNMGELAKNIQYF
TRBV20-1,many,TRBJ1-5,CSARAGDQPQHF
TRBV10-2,many,TRBJ2-5,CASSFGYRRSKLQQETQYF
TRBV12-3/TRBV12-4,many,TRBJ1-3,CASRNRESFVGNTIYF
TRBV19,many,TRBJ1-5,CASSRETGIRNQPQHF
TRBV7-8,many,TRBJ2-7,CASSRLPGKGAREQYF
TRBV12-3/TRBV12-4,many,TRBJ2-7,CASSSTLGYYEQYF
TRBV28,many,TRBJ2-5,CASSLWGLFWGLETQYF
TRBV20-1,many,TRBJ1-6,CSARGDREGSPLHF
TRBV10-2,many,TRBJ2-5,CASSEGVAGEGETQYF
TRBV30,many,TRBJ1-1,CACSREGGMNTEAFF
TRBV7-2,many,TRBJ1-6,CASSLYHPRAPLHF
TRBV6-2/TRBV6-3,many,TRBJ1-3,CASRDRTGNTIYF
TRBV7-8,many,TRBJ2-7,CASSGTRLIYEQYF
TRBV12-3/TRBV12-4,few,TRBJ2-5,CASSVAGVPETQYF
TRBV9,many,TRBJ1-1,CASSGGTGFTEAFF
TRBV25-1,once,TRBJ2-5,CASSGFRTGGKETQYF
TRBV28,many,TRBJ2-7,CASSLYLRTGKSYEQYF
TRBV20-1,many,TRBJ1-2,CSARESGSNYGYTF
TRBV11-2,many,TRBJ2-7,CASSRGHSGYEQYF
TRBV14,many,TRBJ2-2,CASSLGTSGRYTGELFF